The source of this T cell receptor (beta chain) is a study of CD8 T cells in ankylosing spondylitis. General study findings and limits: In the blood and synovial fluid of reactive arthritis, some motif variants had been previously reported. Clones linked to disease, bearing a CD8+ phenotype, were relatively rare in peripheral blood. Seemingly characteristic of ankylosing spondylitis blood was a TCR beta motif consisting of several highly homologous variants. Within matched ankylosing spondylitis synovial fluid, disease-linked clones were reportedly significantly enriched.

With respect to this clonotype: Its antigen remains unidentified.

The CDR3 sequence is 16 residues long. Germline-derived CDR1 and CDR2 are SEHNR and FQNEAQ (reference sequence). The germline V and J ends were trimmed by 2 bases and 0 bases, with 8 bases remaining between them. Library preparation for TCR beta used quantitative 5'-RACE with molecular barcodes. A single record per CDR3 protein comes from TCRdb applying MiXCR to the 5' RACE reads. The table has fewer than 750,000 distinct CDR3 sequences, under 20% seen once. The genes are TRBV7-9 and TRBJ2-6; no reliable D call. Source material: blood, either unsorted or a sorted T cell fraction (not recorded which). The origin of this receptor is a male donor with ankylosing spondylitis. DNA of the CDR3: TGTGCCAGCAGCTTAATTTCCGGCTCTGGGGCCAACGTCCTGACTTTC. It specifies CASSLISGSGANVLTF. Drawing the rest from reference TRBV7-9 and TRBJ2-6, the complete variable domain is DTGVSQNPRHKITKRGQNVTFRCDPISEHNRLYWYRQTLGQGPEFLTYFQNEAQLEKSRLLSDRFSAERPKGSFSTLEIQRTEQGDSAMYLCASSLISGSGANVLTFGAGSRLTVL.